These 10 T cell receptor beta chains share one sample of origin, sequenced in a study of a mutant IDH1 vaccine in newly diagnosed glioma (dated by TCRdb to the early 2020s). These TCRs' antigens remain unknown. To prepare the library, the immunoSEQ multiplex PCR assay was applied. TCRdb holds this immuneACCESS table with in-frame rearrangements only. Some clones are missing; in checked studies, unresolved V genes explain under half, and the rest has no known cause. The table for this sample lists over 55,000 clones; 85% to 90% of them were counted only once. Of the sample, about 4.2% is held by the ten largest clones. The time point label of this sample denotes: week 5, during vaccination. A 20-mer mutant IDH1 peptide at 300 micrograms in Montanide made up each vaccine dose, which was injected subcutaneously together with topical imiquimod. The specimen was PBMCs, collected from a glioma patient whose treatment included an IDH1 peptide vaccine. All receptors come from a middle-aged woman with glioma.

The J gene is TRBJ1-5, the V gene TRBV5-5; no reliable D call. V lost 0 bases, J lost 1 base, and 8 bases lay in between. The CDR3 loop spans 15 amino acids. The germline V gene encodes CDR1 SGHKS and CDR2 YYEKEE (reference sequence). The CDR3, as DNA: TGTGCCAGCAGCTTGGGCAGTCTCAGCAATCAGCCCCAGCATTTT. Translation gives CASSLGSLSNQPQHF.

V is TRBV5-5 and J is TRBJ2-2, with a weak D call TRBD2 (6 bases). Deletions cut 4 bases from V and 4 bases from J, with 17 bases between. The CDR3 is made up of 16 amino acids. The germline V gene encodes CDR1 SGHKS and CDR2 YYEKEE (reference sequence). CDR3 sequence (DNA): TGTGCCAGCAGCCGTGGCGGGACCCCTTCCACCGGGGAGCTGTTTTTT. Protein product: CASSRGGTPSTGELFF.

CDR3 residues: CASSLGSYEQYF. The DNA for the CDR3 is TGTGCCAGCAGCTTAGGCAGCTACGAGCAGTACTTC. J is TRBJ2-7 and V is TRBV11-2; D ambiguous. CDR3 length equals 12 residues. V shed 1 base and J shed 3 bases, with 4 bases lying between them. The germline gives CDR1 SGHAT, CDR2 FQNNGV. Variable domain in full (rest from reference TRBV11-2 and TRBJ2-7): EAGVAQSPRYKIIEKRQSVAFWCNPISGHATLYWYQQILGQGPKLLIQFQNNGVVDDSQLPKDRFSAERLKGVDSTLKIQPAKLEDSAVYLCASSLGSYEQYFGPGTRLTVT.

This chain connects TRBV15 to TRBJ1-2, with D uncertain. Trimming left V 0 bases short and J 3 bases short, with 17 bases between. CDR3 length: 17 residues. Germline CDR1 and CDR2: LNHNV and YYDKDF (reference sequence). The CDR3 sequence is CATSRDSYPTSYYGYTF. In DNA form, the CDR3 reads TGTGCCACCAGCAGAGATTCTTACCCTACCTCCTACTATGGCTACACCTTC.

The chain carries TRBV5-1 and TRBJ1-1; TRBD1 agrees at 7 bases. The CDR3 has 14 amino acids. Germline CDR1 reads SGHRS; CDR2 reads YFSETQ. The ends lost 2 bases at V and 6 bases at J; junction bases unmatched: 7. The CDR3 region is CASSLQGHGAEAFF. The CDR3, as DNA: TGCGCCAGCAGCTTACAGGGGCATGGAGCTGAAGCTTTCTTT.

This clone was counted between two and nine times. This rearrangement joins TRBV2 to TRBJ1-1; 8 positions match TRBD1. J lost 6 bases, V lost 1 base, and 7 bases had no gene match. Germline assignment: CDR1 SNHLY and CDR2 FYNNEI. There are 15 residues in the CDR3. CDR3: CASSEGTGRGPEAFF. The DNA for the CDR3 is TGTGCCAGCAGTGAAGGGACAGGGCGGGGCCCTGAAGCTTTCTTT.

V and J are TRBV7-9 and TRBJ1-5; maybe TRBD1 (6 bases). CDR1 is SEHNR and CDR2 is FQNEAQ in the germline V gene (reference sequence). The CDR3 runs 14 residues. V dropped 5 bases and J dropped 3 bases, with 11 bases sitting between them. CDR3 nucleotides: TGTGCCAGCAGCCCGACAGGTTTCAATCAGCCCCAGCATTTT. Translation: CASSPTGFNQPQHF.

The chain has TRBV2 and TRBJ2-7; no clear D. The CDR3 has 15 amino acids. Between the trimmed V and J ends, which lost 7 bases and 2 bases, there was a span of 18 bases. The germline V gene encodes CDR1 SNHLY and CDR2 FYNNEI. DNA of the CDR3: TGTGCCAGCACCGGGTCGTCCCCCCATCCCTACGAGCAGTACTTC. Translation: CASTGSSPHPYEQYF.

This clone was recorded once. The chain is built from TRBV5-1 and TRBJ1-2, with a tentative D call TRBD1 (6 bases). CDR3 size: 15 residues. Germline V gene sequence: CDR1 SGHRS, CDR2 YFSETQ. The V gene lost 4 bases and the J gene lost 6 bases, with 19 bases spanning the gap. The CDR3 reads CASSHVEDSTNGYTF. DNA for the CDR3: TGCGCCAGCAGCCACGTCGAGGACAGTACTAATGGCTACACCTTC.

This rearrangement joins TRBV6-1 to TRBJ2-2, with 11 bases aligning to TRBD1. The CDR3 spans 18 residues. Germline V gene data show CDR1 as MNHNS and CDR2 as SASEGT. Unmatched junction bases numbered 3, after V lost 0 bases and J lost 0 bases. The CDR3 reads CASSEALGQGANTGELFF. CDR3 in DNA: TGTGCCAGCAGTGAAGCGCTGGGACAGGGGGCGAACACCGGGGAGCTGTTTTTT.